The clone carrying this T cell receptor (beta chain) has more than one count but fewer than ten. The data originate from a study of T-cell memory formation after mild COVID-19. One entry per CDR3 protein results from TCRdb running MiXCR on the 5' RACE reads. The profile shows a few hundred thousand distinct CDR3 sequences, roughly 26% of them singletons. The V gene's germline CDR1 is SEHNR and CDR2 FQNEAQ (reference sequence). CDR3 size: 16 residues. V was pared by 5 bases and J by 4 bases, with 19 bases between. The V and J genes are TRBV7-9 and TRBJ2-3; D may match TRBD1 or TRBD2 (6 bases each). The clonotype comes from an adult woman who had mild COVID-19 (a few samples of this study predate the infection). Cell type and time point are not known. The sample comprised PBMCs or a T cell subset sorted from them (not recorded which). Here the CDR3 DNA reads TGTGCCAGCAGCCCACCCCTGAGCCGGGGGCCAGATACGCAGTATTTT. Translated: CASSPPLSRGPDTQYF.